The T cell receptor (beta chain) described here comes from a study of T-cell memory formation after mild COVID-19. Study at large: The two donors had largely donor-specific TCR clusters.

There are 17 residues in the CDR3. The germline V gene encodes CDR1 KGHDR and CDR2 SFDVKD. Trimming removed 3 bases from V and 2 bases from J; junction bases left unmatched: 3. TCRdb reanalysed the 5' RACE reads using MiXCR and keeps one entry per CDR3 protein. The table includes about 320,000 distinct CDR3 sequences, roughly 13% detected once. Points from the study as a whole: CD4+ contracting clones were found mainly in CM and EM, and CD8+ ones in EMRA. The SARS-CoV-2 specificity of second-wave clones reaching peak at day 37 remained unverified. Balance between CD4 and CD8 was seen in clones contracting day 15 to 85, and a CD4+ lean was seen in later expanders.

Worth noting for this clonotype: The antigen is unknown.

Sequences were obtained from PBMCs or a T cell subset sorted from them (not recorded which). This chain uses TRBV24-1 with TRBJ2-5; 15 positions agree with TRBD2. The source of this sequence is a man between 18 and 35 years old who had mild COVID-19 (a few samples of this study predate the infection). Cell type and time point are not known. The CDR3 here is CATSDLGLAGGQETQYF. The CDR3, as DNA: TGTGCCACCAGTGATCTCGGACTAGCGGGGGGGCAAGAGACCCAGTACTTC.